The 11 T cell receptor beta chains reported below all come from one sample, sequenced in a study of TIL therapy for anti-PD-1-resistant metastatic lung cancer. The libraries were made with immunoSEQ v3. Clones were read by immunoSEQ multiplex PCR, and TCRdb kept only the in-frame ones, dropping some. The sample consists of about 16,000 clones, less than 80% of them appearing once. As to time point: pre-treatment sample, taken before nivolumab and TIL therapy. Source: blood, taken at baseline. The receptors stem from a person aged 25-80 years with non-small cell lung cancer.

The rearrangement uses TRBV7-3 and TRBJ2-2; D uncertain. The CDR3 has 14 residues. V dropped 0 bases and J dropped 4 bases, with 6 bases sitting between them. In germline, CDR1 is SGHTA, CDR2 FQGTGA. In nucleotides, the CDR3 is TGTGCCAGCAGCTTAACGACGCGCACCGGGGAGCTGTTTTTT. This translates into CASSLTTRTGELFF.

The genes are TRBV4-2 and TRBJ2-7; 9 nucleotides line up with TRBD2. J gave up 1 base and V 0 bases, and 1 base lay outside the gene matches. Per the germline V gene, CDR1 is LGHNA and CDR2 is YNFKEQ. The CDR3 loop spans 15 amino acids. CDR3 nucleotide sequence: TGTGCCAGCAGCCAAGAAAGCGGGGGGTCCTACGAGCAGTACTTC. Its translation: CASSQESGGSYEQYF.

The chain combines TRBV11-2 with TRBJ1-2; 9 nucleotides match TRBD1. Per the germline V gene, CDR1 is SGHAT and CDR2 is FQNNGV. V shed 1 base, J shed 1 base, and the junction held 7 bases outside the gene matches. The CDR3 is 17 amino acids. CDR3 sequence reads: CASSLGDRVLVNYGYTF. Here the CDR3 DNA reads TGTGCCAGCAGCTTAGGGGACAGGGTCCTTGTTAACTATGGCTACACCTTC.

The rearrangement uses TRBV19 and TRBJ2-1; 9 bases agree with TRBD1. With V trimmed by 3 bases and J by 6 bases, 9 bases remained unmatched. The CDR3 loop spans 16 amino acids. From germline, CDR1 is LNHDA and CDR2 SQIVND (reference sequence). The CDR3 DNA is TGTGCCAGTAGTATTCAAGGGACAGGGTTTGGCAATGAGCAGTTCTTC. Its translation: CASSIQGTGFGNEQFF.

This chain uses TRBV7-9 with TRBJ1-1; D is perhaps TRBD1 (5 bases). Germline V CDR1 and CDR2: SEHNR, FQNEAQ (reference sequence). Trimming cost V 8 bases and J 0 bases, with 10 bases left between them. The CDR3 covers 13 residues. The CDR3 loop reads CASDGHMNTEAFF. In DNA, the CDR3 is TGTGCCAGCGACGGACACATGAACACTGAAGCTTTCTTT.

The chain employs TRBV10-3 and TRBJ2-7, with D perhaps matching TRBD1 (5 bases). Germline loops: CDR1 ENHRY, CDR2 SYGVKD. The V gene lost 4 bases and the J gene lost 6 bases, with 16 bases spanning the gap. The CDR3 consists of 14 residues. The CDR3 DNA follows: TGTGCCATCAGTGTGCAAACAGGCCCCAGCGAGCAGTACTTC. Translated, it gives CAISVQTGPSEQYF.

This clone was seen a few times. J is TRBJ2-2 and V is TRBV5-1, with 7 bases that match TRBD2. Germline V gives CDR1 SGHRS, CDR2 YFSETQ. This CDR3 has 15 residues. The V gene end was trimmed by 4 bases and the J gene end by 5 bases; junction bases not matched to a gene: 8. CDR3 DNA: TGCGCCAGCAGCCTCTCTAGCGGACAAACCGGGGAGCTGTTTTTT. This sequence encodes CASSLSSGQTGELFF.

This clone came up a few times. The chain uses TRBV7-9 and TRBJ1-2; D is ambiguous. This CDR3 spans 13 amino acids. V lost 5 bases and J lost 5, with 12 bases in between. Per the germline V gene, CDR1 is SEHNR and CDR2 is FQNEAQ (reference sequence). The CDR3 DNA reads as TGTGCCAGCAGCCCCATCCTCACATATGGCTACACCTTC. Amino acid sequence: CASSPILTYGYTF.

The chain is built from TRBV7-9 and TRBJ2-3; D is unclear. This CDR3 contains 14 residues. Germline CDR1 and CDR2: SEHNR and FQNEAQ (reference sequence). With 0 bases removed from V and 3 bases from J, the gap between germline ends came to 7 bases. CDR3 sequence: CASSLAPSTDTQYF. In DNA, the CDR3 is TGTGCCAGCAGCTTAGCCCCAAGTACAGATACGCAGTATTTT.

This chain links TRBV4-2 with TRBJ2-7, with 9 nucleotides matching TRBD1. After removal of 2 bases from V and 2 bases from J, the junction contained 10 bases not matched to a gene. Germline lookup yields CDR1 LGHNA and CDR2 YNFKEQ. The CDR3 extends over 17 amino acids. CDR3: CASSQTSGTGTAYEQYF. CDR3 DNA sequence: TGTGCCAGCAGCCAAACATCCGGGACAGGGACCGCCTACGAGCAGTACTTC.

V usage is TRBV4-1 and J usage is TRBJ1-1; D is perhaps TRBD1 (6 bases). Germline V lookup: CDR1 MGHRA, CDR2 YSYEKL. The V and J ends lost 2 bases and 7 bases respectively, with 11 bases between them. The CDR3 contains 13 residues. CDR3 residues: CASSQQRGVEAFF. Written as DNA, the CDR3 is TGCGCCAGCAGCCAACAAAGGGGGGTTGAAGCTTTCTTT.